The 24 T cell receptor beta chains given below trace back to one sample, sequenced in a study of T cells in Graves' hyperthyroidism and ophthalmopathy. Regions amplified from RNA transcripts were the TCR beta CDR3 regions. Primed by the HTBI set, a first-round RT-PCR was run on the TCR CDR3. TCRdb processed the multiplex PCR reads anew with MiXCR; each CDR3 protein has one entry. The sample has under 350,000 distinct CDR3 sequences; roughly 18% are singletons. The specimen was blood. The receptors shown here come from a woman aged 45-60 years with Graves' hyperthyroidism.

This rearrangement joins TRBV20-1 to TRBJ1-4, with D possibly matching TRBD1 (6 bases). The CDR3 has 14 residues. CDR1 DFQATT and CDR2 SNEGSKA come from the germline V gene (reference sequence). V lost 6 bases to trimming and J lost 4 bases, with 15 bases between them. In DNA form, the CDR3 reads TGCAGTGCCCCCCGATCCAGGGGTAATGAAAAACTGTTTTTT. It yields the protein CSAPRSRGNEKLFF.

A few counts support this clonotype. J is TRBJ2-3 and V is TRBV6-1; no clear D. V gave up 6 bases and J gave up 2 bases, with 12 bases separating them. The CDR3 totals 14 residues. The germline gives CDR1 MNHNS, CDR2 SASEGT. CDR3 DNA: TGTGCCAGCAGCGAACATGATTTCACAGATACGCAGTATTTT. Amino acid sequence: CASSEHDFTDTQYF.

This chain uses TRBV25-1 with TRBJ1-3, with a tentative D call TRBD1 (6 bases). The CDR3 consists of 14 residues. Germline CDR1 MGHDK, CDR2 SYGVNS. V lost 7 bases and J lost 0, with 10 bases in between. The DNA for the CDR3 is TGTGCCAGCACTACAGGGTTCTCTGGAAACACCATATATTTT. Amino acid sequence: CASTTGFSGNTIYF.

V and J are TRBV7-8 and TRBJ2-2; 7 bases match TRBD1. The CDR3 totals 15 residues. Germline V gene lookup returns CDR1 SGHVS and CDR2 FQNEAQ. Germline trimming cut 5 bases from V and 6 bases from J; bases unmatched to any gene: 9. The CDR3 region has the DNA TGTGCCAGCAGCCTCCTGACAGGGTCCTCCGGGGAGCTGTTTTTT. Translating it yields CASSLLTGSSGELFF.

In its sample, this clonotype was seen a few times. The rearrangement uses TRBV20-1 and TRBJ1-5, with D perhaps TRBD1 (5 bases). The ends were cut back, 3 bases at V and 7 bases at J, with 16 bases in the middle. The CDR3 spans 14 residues. Germline-derived CDR1 and CDR2 are DFQATT and SNEGSKA (reference sequence). CDR3 DNA: TGCAGTGCTAGCCTAGGGGAGTCCAGCCAGCCCCAGCATTTT. It translates to CSASLGESSQPQHF.

This clonotype was seen a few times. V gene TRBV2 combines with J gene TRBJ2-1; 7 bases are shared with TRBD1. V dropped 8 bases and J dropped 10; count of bases not matched to a gene: 8. This CDR3 is 12 amino acids long. CDR1 and CDR2 (germline): SNHLY, FYNNEI. CDR3: CASRPTQGEQFF. The CDR3 DNA reads TGTGCCAGCCGACCCACACAGGGGGAGCAGTTCTTC. Together with reference TRBV2 and TRBJ2-1, the CDR3 gives the full variable domain: EPEVTQTPSHQVTQMGQEVILRCVPISNHLYFYWYRQILGQKVEFLVSFYNNEISEKSEIFDDQFSVERPDGSNFTLKIRSTKLEDSAMYFCASRPTQGEQFFGPGTRLTVL.

The chain's CDR3 is CASSFNRGHVNEQFF. CDR3 nucleotides: TGTGCCAGCAGTTTCAACAGGGGGCACGTCAATGAGCAGTTCTTC. The chain couples TRBV27 to TRBJ2-1, with TRBD1 matching over 9 bases. Trimming took 3 bases from V and 6 from J; bases not matched to a gene: 6. Looked up from germline, CDR1 is MNHEY and CDR2 is SMNVEV (reference sequence). The CDR3 is 15 residues long.

The chain is built from TRBV3-1 and TRBJ1-6, with no clear D. CDR1 is LGHDT and CDR2 is YNNKEL in the germline V gene (reference sequence). V dropped 4 bases and J dropped 7 bases, with 5 bases sitting between them. This CDR3 has 12 amino acids. The CDR3 region has the DNA TGTGCCAGCAGCCCCCTCAATTCACCCCTCCACTTT. The encoded protein is CASSPLNSPLHF.

The chain recombines TRBV7-9 with TRBJ1-1; possibly TRBD1 for D (6 bases). Germline CDR1 and CDR2: SEHNR and FQNEAQ (reference sequence). The CDR3 totals 14 residues. V dropped 5 bases and J dropped 4 bases, with 14 bases sitting between them. The CDR3 DNA reads TGTGCCAGCAGCCTTCGACAGGAGATCACTGAAGCTTTCTTT. It yields the protein CASSLRQEITEAFF.

The chain recombines TRBV20-1 with TRBJ2-1; 10 bases line up with TRBD2. Per the germline V gene, CDR1 is DFQATT and CDR2 is SNEGSKA (reference sequence). The V gene end was trimmed by 7 bases and the J gene end by 4 bases; junction bases not matched to a gene: 10. The CDR3 has 15 residues. CDR3 loop: CSVVGETSGYNEQFF. The DNA of the CDR3 is TGCAGTGTGGTAGGTGAGACTAGCGGGTACAATGAGCAGTTCTTC.

This chain links TRBV2 with TRBJ2-5, with 14 bases that match TRBD2. Trimming at V came to 5 bases and at J to 4 bases, leaving 12 bases not matched to a gene. Germline-derived CDR1 and CDR2 are SNHLY and FYNNEI. This CDR3 contains 18 residues. In nucleotides, the CDR3 is TGTGCCAGCAGTTTTGGACTAGCGGGGGGCTGGGGGGGAGAGACCCAGTACTTC. Its protein product is CASSFGLAGGWGGETQYF.

The gene calls are TRBV28 and TRBJ2-7, with D unresolved. The CDR3 contains 12 residues. The V gene lost 7 bases and the J gene lost 3 bases, with 10 bases spanning the gap. Germline loops: CDR1 MDHEN, CDR2 SYDVKM. The CDR3 DNA sequence: TGTGCCAGCAACCTAAACAACTACGAGCAGTACTTC. It translates to CASNLNNYEQYF. Drawing the rest from reference TRBV28 and TRBJ2-7, the complete variable domain is DVKVTQSSRYLVKRTGEKVFLECVQDMDHENMFWYRQDPGLGLRLIYFSYDVKMKEKGDIPEGYSVSREKKERFSLILESASTNQTSMYLCASNLNNYEQYFGPGTRLTVT.

Written as DNA, the CDR3 is TGCAGTGTGGGCGGCCTAAGCACAGATACGCAGTATTTT. Encoded protein: CSVGGLSTDTQYF. The chain uses TRBV20-1 and TRBJ2-3; D unresolved. Germline loops: CDR1 DFQATT, CDR2 SNEGSKA (reference sequence). Trimming took off 7 bases at V and 0 bases at J, with 11 bases between the two ends. This CDR3 has 13 residues.

This CDR3 reads CSVEDFARTGGNYGYTF. In DNA form, the CDR3 reads TGCAGCGTTGAAGATTTTGCTCGGACAGGGGGGAACTATGGCTACACCTTC. V usage is TRBV29-1 and J usage is TRBJ1-2; 10 bases are shared with TRBD1. V lost 0 bases to trimming and J lost 2 bases; unmatched junction nucleotides: 9. The CDR3 loop spans 17 amino acids. In germline, CDR1 is SQVTM, CDR2 ANQGSEA. Full variable domain (outside the CDR3, taken from reference TRBV29-1 and TRBJ1-2): SAVISQKPSRDICQRGTSLTIQCQVDSQVTMMFWYRQQPGQSLTLIATANQGSEATYESGFVIDKFPISRPNLTFSTLTVSNMSPEDSSIYLCSVEDFARTGGNYGYTFGSGTRLTVV.

This clonotype occurred many times. J is TRBJ2-3 and V is TRBV6-1, with 14 nucleotides matching TRBD2. With 3 bases clipped from V and 4 bases from J, the junction kept 0 bases outside the gene matches. This CDR3 contains 15 residues. Germline CDR1 reads MNHNS; CDR2 reads SASEGT. The CDR3 DNA follows: TGTGCCAGCAGTGAGACTAGCGGGGGGGCAGATACGCAGTATTTT. Its protein is CASSETSGGADTQYF.

This chain uses TRBV6-6 with TRBJ1-2; D is perhaps TRBD1 (5 bases). This CDR3 has 14 amino acids. Germline V gene lookup returns CDR1 MNHNY and CDR2 SVGAGI (reference sequence). V was pared by 2 bases and J by 8 bases, with 15 bases between. CDR3 protein: CASSYGGGGNGYTF. The CDR3 nucleotides read TGTGCCAGCAGTTACGGCGGGGGTGGAAACGGCTACACCTTC.

The rearrangement links TRBV7-2 to TRBJ2-7; 11 bases line up with TRBD2. This CDR3 region has 14 residues. The junction had 7 bases not matched to a gene; V was cut back by 5 bases and J by 7 bases. CDR1 is SGHTA, CDR2 FQGNSA, per germline. CDR3 loop: CASSETSGRREQYF. DNA of the CDR3: TGTGCCAGCAGCGAAACTAGCGGGAGACGTGAGCAGTACTTC.

Points on this clonotype: This clone may be a read error of a much larger clone one base away. The J gene is TRBJ2-1, the V gene TRBV3-1; TRBD2 matches 9 bases. CDR3 length: 15 amino acids. Germline CDR1 LGHDT, CDR2 YNNKEL (reference sequence). V shed 4 bases, J shed 6 bases, and the junction held 7 bases outside the gene matches. CDR3 in amino acids: CASSLAGAGINEQFF. For the CDR3, the DNA is TGTGCCAGCAGCCTAGCGGGGGCTGGTATCAATGAGCAGTTCTTC.

The rearrangement links TRBV6-2 or TRBV6-3 to TRBJ2-7; 8 positions agree with TRBD1. The CDR3 is 14 residues long. V shed 6 bases, J shed 7 bases, and the junction held 11 bases outside the gene matches. The germline CDR1 and CDR2 sequences are MNHEY and SVGEGT. The CDR3, as DNA: TGTGCCAGCAGCCTGGGACAGGTAACTGATGAGCAGTACTTC. This codes for CASSLGQVTDEQYF.

This chain joins TRBV6-2 or TRBV6-3 and TRBJ1-1, with D possibly matching TRBD1 (6 bases). The V and J ends lost 7 bases and 1 base respectively, with 10 bases between them. This CDR3 contains 13 residues. Per germline, CDR1 MNHEY and CDR2 SVGEGT. In nucleotides, the CDR3 is TGTGCCAGCAATCTACAGGGGAACACTGAAGCTTTCTTT. As protein: CASNLQGNTEAFF.

This clonotype has only a few counts. The CDR3 DNA is TGTGCCAGCAGTGGAGCGGTAGGGGAGCAGTACGTC. Translated: CASSGAVGEQYV. This sequence joins TRBV2 and TRBJ2-7, with D possibly matching TRBD2 (5 bases). The ends were cut back, 4 bases at V and 7 bases at J, with 11 bases in the middle. The CDR3 covers 12 residues. Per the germline V gene, CDR1 is SNHLY and CDR2 is FYNNEI.

The chain links TRBV5-1 to TRBJ1-1, with a possible D match to TRBD1 (5 bases). The germline V and J ends were trimmed by 4 bases and 2 bases, with 9 bases remaining between them. CDR3 length: 13 amino acids. From germline, CDR1 is SGHRS and CDR2 YFSETQ. This chain's CDR3 is CASSTDINTEAFF. As DNA, the CDR3 is TGCGCCAGCAGCACGGACATTAACACTGAAGCTTTCTTT. Complete variable domain (other parts from reference TRBV5-1 and TRBJ1-1): KAGVTQTPRYLIKTRGQQVTLSCSPISGHRSVSWYQQTPGQGLQFLFEYFSETQRNKGNFPGRFSGRQFSNSRSEMNVSTLELGDSALYLCASSTDINTEAFFGQGTRLTVV.

The sample holds a few counts of this clonotype. The gene calls are TRBV5-6 and TRBJ2-4; D is unclear. CDR3 length: 23 residues. Germline CDR1 and CDR2: SGHDT and YYEEEE. V was shortened by 0 bases and J by 0 bases, with 31 bases between the two germline ends. In nucleotides, the CDR3 is TGTGCCAGCAGCTTGGATCAGGATCAATCGTCTTCGTGGGAAATCCCAGCCAAAAACATTCAGTACTTC. Translated, it gives CASSLDQDQSSSWEIPAKNIQYF.

This clonotype was found many times. The chain has TRBV9 and TRBJ1-5; D is undetermined. This CDR3 has 14 amino acids. Germline V gene sequence: CDR1 SGDLS, CDR2 YYNGEE. V lost 4 bases, J lost 4 bases, and 12 bases lay in between. CDR3 in DNA: TGTGCCAGCAGCCCTGGGCTCCTAAATCAGCCCCAGCATTTT. Residues: CASSPGLLNQPQHF.